This TCR beta chain was recorded in a study of OX40 agonist ivuxolimab in advanced cancers. For context, the study as a whole: The costimulatory receptor OX40 (CD134) was targeted by ivuxolimab, a fully human IgG2 agonistic monoclonal antibody. Intravenous ivuxolimab was administered to patients every 2 weeks at six dose levels: 0.01, 0.1, 0.3, 1.5, 3 and 10 mg/kg. Among the approximately 54 dose-escalation patients, approximately 20 had hepatocellular carcinoma, 15 melanoma, 9 renal cell carcinoma and 9 head and neck cancer. A male proportion of around 80% and a mean age of about 60 years, ranging from 23 to 79, were recorded for the dose-escalation cohort. Patients were allowed to have had prior anti-PD-1, anti-PD-L1 or anti-CTLA-4 therapy, and approximately 43% of the dose-escalation patients had previously received checkpoint inhibitors. Partial responses occurred in three dose-escalation patients, of whom one had hepatocellular carcinoma and two had cutaneous melanoma. Peripheral TCRbeta sequencing aimed to test whether ivuxolimab altered TCR sequence diversity and caused clonal T-cell expansion. The paper describes the monotherapy dose-escalation part (N = 52 patients) of the phase I trial of ivuxolimab.

Findings and caveats that apply to the study as a whole: After ivuxolimab, CD8+ T cells had more expanded clones than CD4+ T cells on average. Low levels of normalized T-cell clonal expansion were also shown by some nonresponding patients. The antigen specificity of the peripheral T cells that underwent clonal expansion was not determined. Clonal expansion of both CD4+ and CD8+ blood T cells was observed from baseline to week 6 at doses 0.1 to 3.0 mg/kg. Partial responders in the 0.1-3.0 mg/kg groups had among the lowest normalized peripheral clonal expansion, especially among CD8+ T cells.

A word on this clone: The specificity of this receptor is unknown. No base-level quality is on record; no much larger clone is a single base apart.

Genomic DNA was isolated from the sorted cells so that the TCRbeta CDR3 region could be sequenced. TCRbeta CDR3 regions were sequenced using the immunoSEQ Assay. The clones in this table, taken by TCRdb from immuneACCESS, are in-frame only. Not every clone is retained; where verified, under half of the shortfall comes from an unresolved V gene, and the cause of the rest is unknown. The sample table records 60,000 to 95,000 clones; approximately 83% of these occur just once. 0.5% to 0.85% of the sample is held by the ten biggest clonotypes. The trial excluded patients who had a history of autoimmune disease or who were on systemic immunosuppression. Peripheral blood for TCR sequencing was collected from all dose cohorts at baseline, on cycle 4 day 1, and on cycle 7 day 1. Samples were obtained from an open-label, multicenter, first-in-human phase I dose-escalation trial of ivuxolimab. Adults with locally advanced or metastatic melanoma, renal cell, hepatocellular, or head and neck squamous cell carcinoma were enrolled in the trial. CD4+ and CD8+ T cells were sorted separately from peripheral blood before TCR sequencing.

This sequence was found in an adult with an advanced solid tumor such as melanoma, head and neck, liver or kidney cancer. The sequencing here drew on CD4+ or CD8+ T cells sorted from blood, taken in a trial of the OX40 agonist ivuxolimab.

The encoded CDR3 is CASSPDRSQADTQYF. The base sequence is TGTGCCAGCAGCCCGGACAGATCCCAGGCAGATACGCAGTATTTT. The sequence is built from TRBV5-4 and TRBJ2-3, and possibly TRBD1, on 6 matching bases. Based on the germline V gene (reference sequence), the CDR1 and CDR2 sequences are SGHNT and YYREEE. The CDR3, cysteine through phenylalanine, is 15 amino acids long. The kept DNA is CDR3 alone, 45 bases in frame from the first base. V loses 4 bases of germline sequence and J loses 4 bases, and the interval between the two ends is 16 bases.